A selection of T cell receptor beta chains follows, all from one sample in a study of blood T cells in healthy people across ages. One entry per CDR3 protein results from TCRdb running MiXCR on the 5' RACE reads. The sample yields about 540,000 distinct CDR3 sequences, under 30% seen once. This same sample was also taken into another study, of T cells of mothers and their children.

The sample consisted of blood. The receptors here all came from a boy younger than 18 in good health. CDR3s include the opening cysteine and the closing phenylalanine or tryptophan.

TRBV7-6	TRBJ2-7	CASSLLRESYEQYF
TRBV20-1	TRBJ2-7	CSASPLRDKGSLSSYEQYF
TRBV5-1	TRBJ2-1	CASSRADEQFF
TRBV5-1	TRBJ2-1	CASSNSGVKRDEQFF
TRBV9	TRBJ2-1	CASSVGPAGVENEQFF
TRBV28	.	CASSGLAGGTDTQHF
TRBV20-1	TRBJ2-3	CSARDPRGGAQGTQYF
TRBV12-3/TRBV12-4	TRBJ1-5	CASSLDRGLQPQHF
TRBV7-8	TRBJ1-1	CASSSYGGRAAEAFF
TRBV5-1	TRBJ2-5	CASSLSSGTETQYF
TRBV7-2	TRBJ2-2	CASSTGNTGELFF
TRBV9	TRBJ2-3	CASSEGGRDTQYF
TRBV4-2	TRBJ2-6	CASSQLDRVQGANVLTF
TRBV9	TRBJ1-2	CASSVGGSYGYTF
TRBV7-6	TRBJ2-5	CASSLPLAPGPMQETQYF
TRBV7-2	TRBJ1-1	CASSLARGGGAFF
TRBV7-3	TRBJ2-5	CASSLDAGETQYF
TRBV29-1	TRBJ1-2	CSVEWTRQEYGYTF
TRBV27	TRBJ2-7	CASRYRGSYEQYF
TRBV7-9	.	CASIDDSSSVDEQYF
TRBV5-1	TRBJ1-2	CASSLDSRSPYGYTF
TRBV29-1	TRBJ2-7	CSANKASESYEQYF
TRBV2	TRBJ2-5	CASRNQGETQYF
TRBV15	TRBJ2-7	CATSSYRDVSYEQYF
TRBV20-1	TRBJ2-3	CSASGSAGITDTQYF
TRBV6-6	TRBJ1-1	CASRGDSMNTEAFF
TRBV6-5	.	CASSYGVPYEQYF
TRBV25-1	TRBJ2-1	CASSRSGPIHYNEQFF
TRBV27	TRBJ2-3	CAARGSGGDTQYF
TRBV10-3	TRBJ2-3	CAISESTFVTDTQYF
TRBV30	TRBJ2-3	CAWRPLAGGGGSTQYF
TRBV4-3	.	CASSQDSAGVSYNEQFF
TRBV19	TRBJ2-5	CASSVFWGQETQYF
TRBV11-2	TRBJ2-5	CASSSGGKETQYF